These 28 T cell receptor beta chains were all obtained from the same sample, sequenced in a study of T cell repertoires in cytomegalovirus infection. Each CDR3 protein is one row after TCRdb ran MiXCR on the reads. This table has some 900,000 distinct CDR3 sequences, approximately 32% appearing once. Antigens for these TCRs are unknown. This sample comprised cultured CD8+ T cells from PBMCs, obtained from culture after CMV antigen stimulation. Receptors were obtained from a human donor in good health (CMV status not recorded). Some clones in this sample may be carry-over from other donors' samples.

This clonotype was detected ten times or more. The chain links TRBV28 to TRBJ1-2, with 8 positions matching TRBD1. V trimming: 8 bases; J trimming: 1 base; junction bases outside the gene matches: 9. Germline V CDR1 and CDR2: MDHEN, SYDVKM. The CDR3 contains 15 residues. The CDR3 nucleotides read TGTGCCAGCGGTGAGGCAGGGGGCAATAACTATGGCTACACCTTC. Protein product: CASGEAGGNNYGYTF.

A note on this clonotype: Germline and junction disagree at one end, which may indicate a read error. This chain uses TRBV6-5 with TRBJ1-4; TRBD1 matches at 7 bases. Germline V gene lookup returns CDR1 MNHEY and CDR2 SVGAGI. There are 14 residues in the CDR3. CDR3 loop: CVSSDRAVNEKLFF. The CDR3 region has the DNA TGTGTCAGCAGTGACAGGGCCGTTAATGAAAAACTGTTTTTT.

The chain joins TRBV4-1 to TRBJ2-3; D uncertain. V shed 6 bases and J shed 1 base, with 11 bases lying between them. Germline V CDR1 and CDR2: MGHRA, YSYEKL. CDR3 length: 14 amino acids. This chain's CDR3 is CASSPHERTDTQYF. CDR3 in DNA: TGCGCCAGCAGTCCGCACGAGCGCACAGATACGCAGTATTTT.

This clonotype was seen a handful of times. The chain links TRBV6-6 to TRBJ2-2, with D hard to call. The length of the CDR3 is 15 residues. Germline loops: CDR1 MNHNY, CDR2 SVGAGI (reference sequence). Trimming took off 5 bases at V and 2 bases at J, with 12 bases between the two ends. Written as DNA, the CDR3 is TGTGCCAGCAGTCCCCTGGCAGGTAACACCGGGGAGCTGTTTTTT. This gives the protein CASSPLAGNTGELFF.

This clonotype was picked up a small number of times. This rearrangement joins TRBV5-6 to TRBJ2-3; D not resolved. V lost 0 bases to trimming and J lost 1 base, with 6 bases between them. Germline V gene sequence: CDR1 SGHDT, CDR2 YYEEEE. This CDR3 is 14 amino acids long. DNA of the CDR3: TGTGCCAGCAGCTTGGGTTCCCGCACAGATACGCAGTATTTT. Encoded protein: CASSLGSRTDTQYF.

The table lists this clonotype with a few counts. The J gene is TRBJ1-5, the V gene TRBV6-6, with a tentative D call TRBD1 (5 bases). Germline values: CDR1 MNHNY, CDR2 SVGAGI (reference sequence). Trimming took 6 bases from V and 7 from J, leaving 16 bases between them. The CDR3 extends over 14 amino acids. The CDR3 loop is CASREEGRGQPQHF. Here the CDR3 DNA reads TGTGCCAGCAGGGAGGAGGGGCGCGGGCAGCCCCAGCATTTT.

The chain uses TRBV7-6 and TRBJ1-5, with TRBD1 identical over 10 bases. J lost 6 bases, V lost 2 bases, and 16 bases had no gene match. CDR1 SGHVS and CDR2 FNYEAQ come from the germline V gene. The CDR3 is made up of 19 amino acids. The CDR3 spells CASSLRGTPRTGGVQPQHF. CDR3 DNA sequence: TGTGCCAGCAGCTTAAGGGGTACTCCGAGGACAGGGGGGGTTCAGCCCCAGCATTTT.

This clonotype has a count of ten or more. This chain connects TRBV28 to TRBJ1-1; D not certain. Germline V gene lookup returns CDR1 MDHEN and CDR2 SYDVKM. V lost 2 bases and J lost 1, with 11 bases in between. The CDR3 length is 15 residues. In DNA, the CDR3 is TGTGCCAGCAGTTTACCCGCCGGGGAGAACACTGAAGCTTTCTTT. This encodes CASSLPAGENTEAFF.

The gene calls are TRBV10-3 and TRBJ1-5, with D perhaps matching TRBD1 (6 bases). The CDR3 extends over 16 amino acids. The germline V and J ends were trimmed by 2 bases and 0 bases, with 11 bases remaining between them. Germline CDR1 reads ENHRY; CDR2 reads SYGVKD. The CDR3 DNA reads as TGTGCCATCAGTGAGGATAGACAGGCTAGCAATCAGCCCCAGCATTTT. It yields the protein CAISEDRQASNQPQHF.

This clonotype was detected only a few times. J is TRBJ1-5 and V is TRBV6-2 or TRBV6-3; D remains ambiguous. The CDR3 has 14 residues. The V gene's germline CDR1 is MNHEY and CDR2 SVGEGT. The V end was cut by 10 bases, the J end by 0 bases, with 13 bases between. The CDR3 DNA reads TGTGCCACTTGGGGTTCCTATAGCAATCAGCCCCAGCATTTT. Translating gives CATWGSYSNQPQHF.

This clonotype has more than one count but fewer than ten. The rearrangement joins TRBV6-2 or TRBV6-3 to TRBJ2-2; D is undetermined. CDR3 length: 14 amino acids. The germline gives CDR1 MNHEY, CDR2 SVGEGT. V gave up 6 bases and J gave up 3 bases, with 11 bases separating them. The CDR3, as DNA: TGTGCCAGCAGCGGCCTAAAGGACACCGGGGAGCTGTTTTTT. Translating it yields CASSGLKDTGELFF.

V is TRBV28 and J is TRBJ2-7; 8 bases are a match to TRBD2. Germline assignment: CDR1 MDHEN and CDR2 SYDVKM. The CDR3 has 16 amino acids. V lost 5 bases, J lost 3 bases, and 12 bases stayed unmatched. In DNA form, the CDR3 reads TGTGCCAGCAGTCCCCCGGGGGGGCGGCGCGGCTACGAGCAGTACTTC. Translation: CASSPPGGRRGYEQYF.

The chain has TRBV27 and TRBJ1-1; possible D gene TRBD1, 5 bases. V dropped 3 bases and J dropped 6 bases, with 14 bases sitting between them. Per germline, CDR1 MNHEY and CDR2 SMNVEV (reference sequence). The CDR3 is made up of 14 amino acids. The CDR3 DNA sequence: TGTGCCAGCAGTTTCGGGGCAGGAAAGTCTGAAGCTTTCTTT. It encodes CASSFGAGKSEAFF.

Comment on this clonotype: Germline is not matched at one junction end, which may reflect a read error. This chain links TRBV19 with TRBJ1-5; D uncertain. Germline CDR1 is LNHDA and CDR2 is SQIVND (reference sequence). The CDR3 totals 15 residues. The CDR3, as DNA: TGTGTCAGTAGTATGGATCCGGGCGGCTATCAGCCCCAGCATTTT. This gives the protein CVSSMDPGGYQPQHF.

The V gene is TRBV25-1, the J gene TRBJ1-2, with D perhaps TRBD1 (5 bases). Between the trimmed V and J ends, which lost 1 base and 2 bases, there was a span of 8 bases. Germline V CDR1 and CDR2: MGHDK, SYGVNS. The CDR3 is 14 residues long. The CDR3 is CASSELTENYGYTF. As DNA, the CDR3 is TGTGCCAGCAGTGAATTGACAGAAAACTATGGCTACACCTTC.

This sequence joins TRBV6-6 and TRBJ1-1; D remains unclear. V lost 10 bases, J lost 6 bases, and 18 bases lay in between. Germline CDR1 is MNHNY and CDR2 is SVGAGI (reference sequence). This CDR3 comprises 13 residues. The CDR3 coding sequence is TGTGCCACCAAAGTCGGTCGGGTCGCTGAAGCTTTCTTT. Protein product: CATKVGRVAEAFF.

This clonotype was counted ten times or more. The chain links TRBV12-3 or TRBV12-4 to TRBJ1-1, with D unresolved. V was shortened by 5 bases and J by 4 bases, with 11 bases between the two germline ends. This CDR3 is 13 amino acids long. CDR3 loop: CASSPGWGTEAFF. DNA of the CDR3: TGTGCCAGCAGTCCGGGGTGGGGCACTGAAGCTTTCTTT.

The chain carries TRBV12-3 or TRBV12-4 and TRBJ1-1; D remains unclear. The CDR3 length is 14 residues. Trimming took 7 bases from V and 1 from J, leaving 13 bases between them. CDR3 protein: CASTPAGQNTEAFF. The CDR3 nucleotides are TGTGCCAGCACCCCTGCGGGCCAGAACACTGAAGCTTTCTTT.

For this clonotype: This may stem from a read error, because a much larger clone lies one nucleotide away. The V gene is TRBV6-2 or TRBV6-3, the J gene TRBJ1-1; no definite D call. CDR3 length equals 12 residues. Trimming removed 2 bases from V and 3 bases from J, with 4 bases in between. CDR1 is MNHEY and CDR2 is SVGEGT in the germline V gene. The CDR3 loop reads CASSYMYTEAFF. The CDR3 DNA sequence: TGTGCCAGCAGTTACATGTACACTGAAGCTTTCTTT.

In regard to this clonotype: A junction end diverges from the germline sequence, so it may reflect a read error. The rearrangement links TRBV27 to TRBJ1-2; perhaps TRBD1 as D (5 bases). Germline V lookup: CDR1 MNHEY, CDR2 SMNVEV (reference sequence). The CDR3 runs to 14 residues. The chain's CDR3 is CANSDGVDSYGYTF. CDR3 DNA: TGTGCCAACAGTGACGGGGTCGACAGCTATGGCTACACCTTC.

The V and J genes are TRBV10-2 and TRBJ2-7; tentatively, D is TRBD1 (5 bases). Germline V lookup: CDR1 WSHSY, CDR2 SAAADI. This CDR3 spans 14 amino acids. Trimming removed 2 bases from V and 2 bases from J, with 10 bases in between. CDR3 in amino acids: CASSERDRTYEQYF. In DNA, the CDR3 is TGCGCCAGCAGTGAGCGCGACAGAACCTACGAGCAGTACTTC.

This clonotype was picked up a small number of times. The chain has TRBV6-1 and TRBJ1-1; no clear D gene. Looked up from germline, CDR1 is MNHNS and CDR2 is SASEGT. The V and J ends lost 5 bases and 4 bases respectively, with 14 bases between them. This CDR3 comprises 14 residues. The CDR3 DNA reads TGTGCCAGCAGTTACATTATGGGAGGCACTGAAGCTTTCTTT. Translation: CASSYIMGGTEAFF.

As DNA, the CDR3 is TGTGCCAGCAGCGTCTCCGGACCTAACCCGAATGAGCAGTTCTTC. Translated: CASSVSGPNPNEQFF. The chain recombines TRBV9 with TRBJ2-1; D is undetermined. CDR3 length: 15 amino acids. The germline V gene has CDR1 SGDLS and CDR2 YYNGEE. Between the trimmed V and J ends, which lost 2 bases and 7 bases, there was a span of 16 bases.

This chain links TRBV4-1 with TRBJ2-3, with D tentatively TRBD2 (6 bases). Trimming stripped 2 bases from V and 4 bases from J, with 10 bases between. Germline V gene lookup returns CDR1 MGHRA and CDR2 YSYEKL. There are 14 residues in the CDR3. The CDR3, as DNA: TGCGCCAGCAGCCAAACCCGACTAGCAGATACGCAGTATTTT. This translates into CASSQTRLADTQYF.

This clonotype was seen more than once but under ten times. The gene calls are TRBV6-2 or TRBV6-3 and TRBJ2-1, with D uncertain. The CDR3 totals 14 residues. Trimming shortened V by 8 bases and J by 0 bases, and 11 bases separated the two germline ends. The germline V gene encodes CDR1 MNHEY and CDR2 SVGEGT. The DNA of the CDR3 is TGTGCCAGCGGACGGACCAGCTCCTACAATGAGCAGTTCTTC. Its translation: CASGRTSSYNEQFF.

This clonotype occurred a few times. The V call is TRBV2, the J call TRBJ2-7, with 12 bases identical to TRBD2. Germline V gene lookup returns CDR1 SNHLY and CDR2 FYNNEI. The V segment lost 7 bases and the J segment 4 bases; nucleotides outside the gene matches: 11. The CDR3 is 16 amino acids. The CDR3 reads CASNYRLAGAYYEQYF. As DNA, the CDR3 is TGTGCCAGCAACTACCGACTAGCGGGGGCCTATTACGAGCAGTACTTC.

This clonotype has a handful of counts. The chain employs TRBV20-1 and TRBJ1-6; D possibly corresponds to TRBD1 (6 bases). The CDR3 length is 13 residues. CDR1 and CDR2 (germline): DFQATT, SNEGSKA (reference sequence). V shed 6 bases and J shed 2 bases, with 8 bases lying between them. CDR3 bases: TGCAGTGCGCGGACAGCCTATAATTCACCCCTCCACTTT. Encoded protein: CSARTAYNSPLHF.

This clonotype was seen many times. The CDR3 loop is CASSWGGRYEQYV. In nucleotides, the CDR3 is TGTGCCAGCAGCTGGGGGGGCCGCTACGAGCAGTACGTC. The J gene is TRBJ2-7, the V gene TRBV7-2; D may be TRBD2 (7 bases). There are 13 residues in the CDR3. Trimming removed 4 bases from V and 3 bases from J, with 10 bases in between. Looked up from germline, CDR1 is SGHTA and CDR2 is FQGNSA.